The text below deals with one T cell receptor (beta chain). Its antigen is not identified. This sample was taken from a study of T-cell memory formation after mild COVID-19. TCRdb independently ran MiXCR on the 5' RACE reads; one entry per CDR3 protein. The top ten clones hold roughly an eighth of a sample with a few hundred thousand distinct CDR3 sequences, 20% to 25% of them seen once. V was cut by 2 bases and J by 0 bases, with 14 bases left in between. Germline CDR1 is DFQATT and CDR2 is SNEGSKA (reference sequence). This CDR3 has 15 amino acids. Findings of the study overall: Cross-reactive memory seemingly joined, as some responding clones were found in pre-infection memory. Day 15 to 85 contractors were CD4/CD8 balanced; later expanders leaned CD4+.

The sample taken for sequencing was PBMCs or a T cell subset sorted from them (not recorded which). The rearrangement uses TRBV20-1 and TRBJ2-7; D call uncertain. The sequence came from an adult woman who had mild COVID-19 (a few samples of this study predate the infection). Cell type and time point are not known. DNA of the CDR3: TGCAGTGCTAGAAACCCCAGCCGCTCCTCCTACGAGCAGTACTTC. Translated: CSARNPSRSSYEQYF.